Listed here are 9 T cell receptor beta chains from one sample, sequenced in a study of beta chain features in type 1 diabetes. Study-level results: All four CD4+ subsets of Type 1 diabetes patients contained TCRB CDR3s that were moderately but significantly shorter.

These receptors have no identified antigens. Sequenced material consisted of expressed TCRB transcripts (all of the isolated RNA was reverse transcribed). Sequenced by immunoSEQ multiplex PCR; TCRdb stores in-frame clones only, minus some. The sample lists about 340,000 clones, about 14% seen once, with over 0.014% in the top ten. Material: naive CD4+ T cells from blood. The receptor source for this set is a woman between 18 and 30 years old with type 1 diabetes.

This clone showed up just a few times. The V and J genes are TRBV28 and TRBJ2-1, with 11 bases matching TRBD1. Per germline, CDR1 MDHEN and CDR2 SYDVKM. The CDR3 length is 15 residues. The V gene end was trimmed by 5 bases and the J gene end by 10 bases; junction bases not matched to a gene: 10. CDR3 DNA: TGTGCCAGCAGTCAGCGGACAGGGGGCTTGGGGGAGCAGTTCTTC. This encodes CASSQRTGGLGEQFF.

This clone turned up a few times. This chain uses TRBV5-1 with TRBJ1-1; 11 bases align to TRBD1. With 3 bases clipped from V and 0 bases from J, the junction kept 1 base outside the gene matches. The CDR3 contains 15 residues. Germline assignment: CDR1 SGHRS and CDR2 YFSETQ. Here the CDR3 DNA reads TGCGCCAGCAGCTGGGACAGGGGGATGAACACTGAAGCTTTCTTT. Translating gives CASSWDRGMNTEAFF.

The chain recombines TRBV9 with TRBJ2-5, with D perhaps TRBD2 (6 bases). Trimming took off 4 bases at V and 5 bases at J, with 24 bases between the two ends. The CDR3 has 17 amino acids. The germline gives CDR1 SGDLS, CDR2 YYNGEE. As DNA, the CDR3 is TGTGCCAGCAGCTCCCTTGGGGCGGGACCAGTGGCGGAGACCCAGTACTTC. This encodes CASSSLGAGPVAETQYF. The full variable domain, in which reference TRBV9 and TRBJ2-5 provide the parts outside the CDR3, is DSGVTQTPKHLITATGQRVTLRCSPRSGDLSVYWYQQSLDQGLQFLIQYYNGEERAKGNILERFSAQQFPDLHSELNLSSLELGDSALYFCASSSLGAGPVAETQYFGPGTRLLVL.

The V call is TRBV5-1, the J call TRBJ2-5; D not certain. The germline V and J ends were trimmed by 0 bases and 5 bases, with 8 bases remaining between them. Germline V gene lookup returns CDR1 SGHRS and CDR2 YFSETQ. The CDR3 runs 13 residues. The CDR3 loop is CASSLGDGETQYF. As DNA, the CDR3 is TGCGCCAGCAGCTTGGGTGACGGGGAGACCCAGTACTTC.

The CDR3 is CASSLSSGGRNEQFF. CDR3 bases: TGTGCCAGCAGTTTATCCAGCGGAGGTAGGAATGAGCAGTTCTTC. V gene TRBV28 combines with J gene TRBJ2-1; tentatively, D is TRBD2 (5 bases). Germline CDR1 and CDR2: MDHEN and SYDVKM. This CDR3 is 15 amino acids long. The V end lost 1 base, the J end lost 7 bases, and 14 bases lay between the germline ends. Complete variable domain (other parts from reference TRBV28 and TRBJ2-1): DVKVTQSSRYLVKRTGEKVFLECVQDMDHENMFWYRQDPGLGLRLIYFSYDVKMKEKGDIPEGYSVSREKKERFSLILESASTNQTSMYLCASSLSSGGRNEQFFGPGTRLTVL.

This chain joins TRBV5-4 and TRBJ1-2; 8 nucleotides agree with TRBD1. This CDR3 spans 16 amino acids. Germline V lookup: CDR1 SGHNT, CDR2 YYREEE (reference sequence). The J segment lost 2 bases and the V segment lost 2 bases, leaving 8 bases of the junction unmatched. DNA of the CDR3: TGTGCCAGCAGCTTTCCCAGGGGGCTGAAGAACTATGGCTACACCTTC. Its translation is CASSFPRGLKNYGYTF.

This chain connects TRBV9 to TRBJ1-3, with a possible D match to TRBD1 (6 bases). The CDR3 contains 14 residues. Germline loops: CDR1 SGDLS, CDR2 YYNGEE. V dropped 6 bases and J dropped 2 bases, with 12 bases sitting between them. CDR3 bases: TGTGCCAGCAACCCCGGGACACCTGGAAACACCATATATTTT. Translation gives CASNPGTPGNTIYF.

This clone was seen a few times. The rearrangement uses TRBV30 and TRBJ1-3; no clear D. This CDR3 is built from 14 residues. V lost 5 bases and J 4 bases, leaving 15 bases between the germline ends. The germline gives CDR1 GTSNPN, CDR2 SVGIG (reference sequence). This CDR3 reads CAWWPNEAGNTIYF. CDR3 coding DNA: TGTGCCTGGTGGCCCAATGAGGCGGGAAACACCATATATTTT.

The chain joins TRBV19 to TRBJ1-1; 7 nucleotides align to TRBD1. The CDR3 length is 14 residues. V shed 2 bases, J shed 5 bases, and the junction held 5 bases outside the gene matches. Germline V CDR1 and CDR2: LNHDA, SQIVND (reference sequence). This CDR3 reads CASSIQGVGTEAFF. CDR3 coding DNA: TGTGCCAGTAGTATACAGGGGGTAGGGACTGAAGCTTTCTTT.